The clone carrying this T cell receptor (beta chain) was detected only a few times. The sample comes from a study of response to subunit inactivated influenza vaccine. TCRdb ran MiXCR on the RT-PCR reads and lists one entry per CDR3 protein. The repertoire consists of about 570,000 distinct CDR3 sequences, with around 11% occurring once and the leading ten covering approximately 10%. This sample was also put to use in a study of T cells expressing NK-cell markers. Per that paper: Scientists made TCR beta cDNA using 5'RACE template switching with UMIs. TCR beta repertoires came from sorted CD3+CD56+NKG2C+, CD3+CD56+NKG2C- and CD3+CD56-NKG2C+ T cells.

The sequences come from PBMCs from blood, collected on the day of vaccination. The sequence was collected from a man between 45 and 60 years old who received an inactivated influenza vaccine.

The CDR3 is CASSQATRDYNNEQFF. CDR3 in DNA: TGTGCCAGCAGCCAGGCAACCCGGGACTACAACAATGAGCAGTTCTTC. V usage is TRBV3-1 and J usage is TRBJ2-1, with 7 positions matching TRBD2. This CDR3 has 16 amino acids. Germline V gene data show CDR1 as LGHDT and CDR2 as YNNKEL (reference sequence). Losses at the gene ends were 3 bases for V and 5 bases for J; bases not matched to a gene: 10.